A single sample is the source of the 5 T cell receptor beta chains below, sequenced in a study of T cells in localized non-small cell lung cancer. TCRdb keeps only in-frame clones here, not all; method: immunoSEQ multiplex PCR. The table records 30,000 to 35,000 clones, approximately 88% of them present only once. This specimen consisted of peripheral blood, obtained before any cancer treatment. These receptors were taken from a female donor of 60 years or more with stage I lung adenocarcinoma.

This chain joins TRBV7-9 and TRBJ2-1, with 7 bases lining up with TRBD2. The CDR3 totals 14 residues. V lost 7 bases and J lost 1; bases outside the gene matches: 4. The germline V gene encodes CDR1 SEHNR and CDR2 FQNEAQ (reference sequence). CDR3: CASNLAASYNEQFF. For the CDR3, the DNA is TGTGCCAGCAATCTAGCGGCGTCCTACAATGAGCAGTTCTTC.

This rearrangement joins TRBV28 to TRBJ1-5; weak D call: TRBD1 (5 bases). V lost 8 bases to trimming and J lost 3 bases, with 11 bases between them. CDR1 is MDHEN and CDR2 is SYDVKM in the germline V gene. The CDR3 has 13 residues. The CDR3 DNA reads TGTGCCAGCCGGAGGGACCCCAATCAGCCCCAGCATTTT. This codes for CASRRDPNQPQHF.

This sequence joins TRBV9 and TRBJ2-5, with D perhaps given as TRBD1 or TRBD2 (5 bases each). The CDR3 length is 14 residues. Trimming removed 0 bases from V and 3 bases from J, with 9 bases in between. Germline V gene sequence: CDR1 SGDLS, CDR2 YYNGEE. The CDR3 region has the DNA TGTGCCAGCAGCGTAGAGGGACGGGAAGAGACCCAGTACTTC. It encodes CASSVEGREETQYF.

The chain is built from TRBV10-1 and TRBJ2-1; the match to TRBD2 covers 7 bases. The CDR3 consists of 16 residues. Germline V gene data show CDR1 as WNHNN and CDR2 as SYGVQD (reference sequence). Trimming cost V 4 bases and J 4 bases; bases outside gene matches: 10. The CDR3 DNA sequence: TGCGCCAGCAGTGCGGGGACTACCCAGAAGTACAATGAGCAGTTCTTC. This codes for CASSAGTTQKYNEQFF.

The rearrangement links TRBV6-5 to TRBJ2-3; no clear D. Per the germline V gene, CDR1 is MNHEY and CDR2 is SVGAGI. The CDR3 is made up of 14 amino acids. Trimming shortened V by 2 bases and J by 0 bases, and 6 bases separated the two germline ends. CDR3 protein: CASSYGGSTDTQYF. Written as DNA, the CDR3 is TGTGCCAGCAGTTACGGTGGGAGCACAGATACGCAGTATTTT.